Listed below are T cell receptor beta chains from one sample, sequenced in a study of cytomegalovirus exposure and HLA in healthy donors. This table comes from immunoSEQ multiplex PCR, and its TCRdb copy is limited to in-frame clones, with some not included. The data show approximately 170,000 clones, more than 60% seen once. Sample: PBMCs. These receptors were obtained from a female donor in good health and CMV-seronegative. Both conserved end residues are part of each CDR3.

j_gene: TRBJ1-5
v_gene: TRBV4-3
CDR3aa: CASSHDRQGTQPQHF

j_gene: TRBJ2-3
v_gene: TRBV11-2
CDR3aa: CASRGPSTDTQYF

j_gene: TRBJ2-4
v_gene: TRBV9
CDR3aa: CASSVGGGGAVLAKNIQYF

j_gene: TRBJ1-1
v_gene: TRBV10-3
CDR3aa: CAISEGGSADTEAFF

j_gene: TRBJ2-1
v_gene: TRBV19
CDR3aa: CASSIGPRYNEQFF

j_gene: TRBJ1-1
v_gene: TRBV19
CDR3aa: CASNGQGVIAFF

j_gene: TRBJ1-5
v_gene: TRBV28
CDR3aa: CASVFRNQPQHF

j_gene: TRBJ1-1
v_gene: TRBV10-2
CDR3aa: CASSDPGRPNTEAFF

j_gene: TRBJ2-3
v_gene: TRBV6-6
CDR3aa: CASTQLAGSTDTQYF

j_gene: TRBJ1-3
v_gene: TRBV28
CDR3aa: CASSSMGRDNLRNTIYF

j_gene: TRBJ2-5
v_gene: TRBV7-7
CDR3aa: CASSLGQGFPSVETQYF

j_gene: TRBJ2-3
v_gene: TRBV6-5
CDR3aa: CASSYSSLGGQYF

j_gene: TRBJ1-6
v_gene: TRBV28
CDR3aa: CASSRTGFNSPLHF

j_gene: TRBJ2-2
v_gene: TRBV4-3
CDR3aa: CASSQGGGANTGELFF

j_gene: TRBJ2-5
v_gene: TRBV5-8
CDR3aa: CASSPGQGTEETQYF

j_gene: TRBJ1-2
v_gene: TRBV18
CDR3aa: CASSPPERYFGTGSDIYGYTF

j_gene: TRBJ1-2
v_gene: TRBV7-2
CDR3aa: CASSLGGGDGYTF

j_gene: TRBJ2-1
v_gene: TRBV5-6
CDR3aa: CASTETGTSVNEQFF

j_gene: TRBJ2-1
v_gene: TRBV9
CDR3aa: CASSEGLAGYNEQFF

j_gene: TRBJ1-1
v_gene: TRBV7-8
CDR3aa: CASSSGTINGFF

j_gene: TRBJ1-4
v_gene: TRBV5-1
CDR3aa: CASSVGGGLHLRNEKLFF

j_gene: TRBJ2-5
v_gene: TRBV6-6
CDR3aa: CASSYSKETQYF

j_gene: TRBJ1-4
v_gene: TRBV4-1
CDR3aa: CASSQPRQADHEKLFF

j_gene: TRBJ2-7
v_gene: TRBV27
CDR3aa: CASSRGSEGTPYEQYF

j_gene: TRBJ2-1
v_gene: TRBV7-8
CDR3aa: CASSPRTSGTPYNEQFF

j_gene: TRBJ2-2
v_gene: TRBV28
CDR3aa: CASRNFDRATGELFF

j_gene: TRBJ1-3
v_gene: TRBV5-1
CDR3aa: CASSVDRVGNTIYF

j_gene: TRBJ1-2
v_gene: TRBV18
CDR3aa: CASSPTGNYGYTF

j_gene: TRBJ2-6
v_gene: TRBV6-1
CDR3aa: CASRTVTSGANVLTF

j_gene: TRBJ1-4
v_gene: TRBV5-1
CDR3aa: CASSFERGQLFF

j_gene: TRBJ1-2
v_gene: TRBV5-4
CDR3aa: CASSPRGPTIFDGYTF

j_gene: TRBJ1-1
v_gene: TRBV28
CDR3aa: CASRPTQGLVTEAFF

j_gene: TRBJ2-3
v_gene: TRBV15
CDR3aa: CATSRRTDSTDTQYF

j_gene: TRBJ1-2
v_gene: TRBV6-1
CDR3aa: CASRSNRGSYGYTF

j_gene: TRBJ2-5
v_gene: TRBV4-2
CDR3aa: CASSQVRNQETQYF

j_gene: TRBJ2-2
v_gene: TRBV7-9
CDR3aa: CASKSPGRVHVRTGELFF

j_gene: TRBJ2-2
v_gene: TRBV28
CDR3aa: CASTALAGGPDTGELFF

j_gene: TRBJ1-4
v_gene: TRBV4-3
CDR3aa: CASSHNYRGREKLFF

j_gene: TRBJ2-7
v_gene: TRBV6-1
CDR3aa: CASSAQGSYEQYF

j_gene: TRBJ1-3
v_gene: TRBV2
CDR3aa: CASSEARGNTIYF

j_gene: TRBJ2-3
v_gene: TRBV27
CDR3aa: CASSLSAPQVHGTDTQYF

j_gene: TRBJ2-3
v_gene: TRBV19
CDR3aa: CACNRGSTDTQYF

j_gene: TRBJ1-5
v_gene: TRBV7-2
CDR3aa: CASSPASGPGMQPQHF

j_gene: TRBJ1-4
v_gene: TRBV30
CDR3aa: CAWSGESGYETNEKLFF

j_gene: TRBJ2-7
v_gene: TRBV6-1
CDR3aa: CASSGWGQGKSNEQYF

j_gene: TRBJ1-2
v_gene: TRBV20-1
CDR3aa: CSARRGIGYTF

j_gene: TRBJ2-7
v_gene: TRBV7-2
CDR3aa: CASSLAYAPSGAHEQYF

j_gene: TRBJ1-5
v_gene: TRBV18
CDR3aa: CASSPDEAVNQPQHF